Here is one T cell receptor beta chain with its context. Germline loops: CDR1 SEHNR, CDR2 FQNEAQ (reference sequence). The CDR3 length is 16 residues. Germline trimming cut 5 bases from V and 8 bases from J; bases unmatched to any gene: 14. The entry originates in a study of regulatory T cells in long-lasting Graves disease. Building the TCR beta libraries relied on iRepertoire HTBI primers, and CDR3 regions underwent Arm-PCR. TCRdb itself ran the multiplex PCR reads through MiXCR, one entry per CDR3 protein. The profile shows approximately 500,000 distinct CDR3 sequences, approximately 21% of them singletons. Noted time point: persistent/refractory GD, antithyroid drugs over 5 years with positive TRAb. Researchers made the TCR library from RNA that was extracted from PBMCs.

The sequenced sample was peripheral blood mononuclear cells (PBMCs), obtained when the disease was refractory, from a patient treated with antithyroid drugs. The TCR was taken from a female donor with Graves disease. The V and J genes are TRBV7-9 and TRBJ2-1; TRBD2 matches 8 bases. The CDR3 reads CASSQPREGPWDEQFF. DNA of the CDR3: TGTGCCAGCAGCCAACCCCGGGAGGGCCCGTGGGATGAGCAGTTCTTC.